Below, one TCR beta chain is given with its context. The antigen is undetermined. These data are taken from a study of cytomegalovirus exposure and HLA in healthy donors. Whole-study findings and limits: The study flagged some 180 TCR beta chains as cytomegalovirus-associated. Many donors carried some public TCRs, although rarity characterized most TCR sequences.

Assay: immunoSEQ multiplex PCR; the TCRdb copy retains only in-frame clones and omits some. This table has 100,000 to 150,000 clones, approximately 95% appearing once. The material sequenced was PBMCs. The sequence derives from a man between 18 and 29 years old in good health and CMV-seronegative.

The CDR3 loop is CASSLGGGISYNEQFF. The CDR3 region has the DNA TGTGCCAGCAGCTTGGGTGGCGGGATCTCCTACAATGAGCAGTTCTTC. The V and J genes are TRBV5-4 and TRBJ2-1; D possibly corresponds to TRBD2 (6 bases). V dropped 0 bases and J dropped 0 bases, with 10 bases sitting between them. The germline CDR1 and CDR2 sequences are SGHNT and YYREEE (reference sequence). There are 16 residues in the CDR3. The full variable domain, rest sourced from reference TRBV5-4 and TRBJ2-1, is ETGVTQSPTHLIKTRGQQVTLRCSSQSGHNTVSWYQQALGQGPQFIFQYYREEENGRGNFPPRFSGLQFPNYSSELNVNALELDDSALYLCASSLGGGISYNEQFFGPGTRLTVL.